This T cell receptor (beta chain) appears in the sequencing data of a study of T cell repertoires in cytomegalovirus infection. Study details: Recently described HLA-C-restricted plus well-studied HLA-B-restricted CMV epitopes were used. Public signatures in TCR beta pointed to CMV infection and matching HLA type. Findings of the study overall: Public TCR beta family frequency separated CMV-and-HLA carriers, including in an independent cohort. HLA-C-restricted CMV clonotypes gave the most frequent clonotype in two of eight donors.

V was trimmed by 8 bases and J by 3 bases, leaving 10 bases between them. The germline gives CDR1 SNHLY, CDR2 FYNNEI. This CDR3 is 13 amino acids long. One entry per CDR3 protein, called by TCRdb with MiXCR from the reads. The sample includes roughly 800,000 distinct CDR3 sequences, 25% to 30% of them seen just once. Points on this clonotype: Its antigen is unidentified.

The V and J genes are TRBV2 and TRBJ2-2; D call uncertain. This TCR came from a human donor in good health (CMV status not recorded). Some clones in this sample may be carry-over from other donors' samples. The source material was cultured CD8+ T cells from PBMCs, sampled from culture after CMV antigen stimulation. The CDR3 bases are TGTGCCAGCGTGAGGTCGGACACCGGGGAGCTGTTTTTT. Its translation is CASVRSDTGELFF.